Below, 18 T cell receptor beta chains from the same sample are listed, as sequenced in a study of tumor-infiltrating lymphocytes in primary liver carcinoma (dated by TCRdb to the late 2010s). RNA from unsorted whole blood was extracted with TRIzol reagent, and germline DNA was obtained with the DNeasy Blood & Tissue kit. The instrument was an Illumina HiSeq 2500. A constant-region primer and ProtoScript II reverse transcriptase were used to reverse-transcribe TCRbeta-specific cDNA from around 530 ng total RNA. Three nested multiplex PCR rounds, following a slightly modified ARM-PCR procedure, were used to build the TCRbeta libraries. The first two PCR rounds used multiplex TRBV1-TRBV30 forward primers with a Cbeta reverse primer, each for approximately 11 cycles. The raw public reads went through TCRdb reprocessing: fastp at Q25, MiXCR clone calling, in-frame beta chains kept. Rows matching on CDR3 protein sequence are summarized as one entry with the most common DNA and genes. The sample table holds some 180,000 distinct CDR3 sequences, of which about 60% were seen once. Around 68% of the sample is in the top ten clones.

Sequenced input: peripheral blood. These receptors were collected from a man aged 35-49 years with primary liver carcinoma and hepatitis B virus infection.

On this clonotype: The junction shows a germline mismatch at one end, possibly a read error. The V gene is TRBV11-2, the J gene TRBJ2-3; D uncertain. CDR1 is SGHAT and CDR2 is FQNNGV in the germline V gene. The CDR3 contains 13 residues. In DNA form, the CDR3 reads TGTGTCAGCAGCTTGGCTAGCACAGATACGCAGTATTTT. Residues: CVSSLASTDTQYF.

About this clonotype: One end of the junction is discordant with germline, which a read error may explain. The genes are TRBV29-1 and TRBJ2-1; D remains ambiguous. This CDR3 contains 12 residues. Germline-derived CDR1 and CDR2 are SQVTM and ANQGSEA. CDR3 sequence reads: CSVGLSRSEQLF. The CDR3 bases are TGCAGCGTTGGGTTGAGCCGAAGTGAGCAGTTGTTC.

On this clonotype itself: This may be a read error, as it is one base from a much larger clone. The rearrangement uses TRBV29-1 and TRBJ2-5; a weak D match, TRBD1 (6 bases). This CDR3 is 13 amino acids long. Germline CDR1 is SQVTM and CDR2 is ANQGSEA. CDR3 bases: TGCTGCGTTGTGCAGGGGTTCAGGGAGACCCAGTACTTC. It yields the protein CCVVQGFRETQYF. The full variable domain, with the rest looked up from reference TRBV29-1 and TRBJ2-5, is SAVISQKPSRDICQRGTSLTIQCQVDSQVTMMFWYRQQPGQSLTLIATANQGSEATYESGFVIDKFPISRPNLTFSTLTVSNMSPEDSSIYLCCVVQGFRETQYFGPGTRLLVL.

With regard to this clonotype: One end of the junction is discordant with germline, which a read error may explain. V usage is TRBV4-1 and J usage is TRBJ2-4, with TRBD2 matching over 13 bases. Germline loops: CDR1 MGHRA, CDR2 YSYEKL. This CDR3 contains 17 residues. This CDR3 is CANSGGGTSGIQNIQYF. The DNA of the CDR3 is TGCGCCAACAGCGGGGGCGGGACTAGCGGGATACAAAACATTCAGTACTTC.

The CDR3 loop reads CASSQDGTGDGEQYF. DNA for the CDR3: TGTGCCAGCAGCCAAGATGGGACAGGGGACGGCGAGCAGTACTTC. The V gene is TRBV4-2, the J gene TRBJ2-7, with 10 bases identical to TRBD1. The germline V gene has CDR1 LGHNA and CDR2 YNFKEQ. Trimming removed 0 bases from V and 6 bases from J; junction bases left unmatched: 5. This CDR3 comprises 15 residues.

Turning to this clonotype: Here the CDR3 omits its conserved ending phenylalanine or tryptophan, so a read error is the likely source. CDR3: CASSSGPDYGYTS. In DNA, the CDR3 is TGTGCCAGCAGCTCGGGACCTGACTATGGCTACACCTCC. The V gene is TRBV11-1, the J gene TRBJ1-2; a weak D match, TRBD1 (5 bases). The CDR3 has 13 amino acids. Per germline, CDR1 SGHAT and CDR2 FQDESV (reference sequence). Trimming pared 4 bases from V and 3 bases from J, leaving 9 bases between.

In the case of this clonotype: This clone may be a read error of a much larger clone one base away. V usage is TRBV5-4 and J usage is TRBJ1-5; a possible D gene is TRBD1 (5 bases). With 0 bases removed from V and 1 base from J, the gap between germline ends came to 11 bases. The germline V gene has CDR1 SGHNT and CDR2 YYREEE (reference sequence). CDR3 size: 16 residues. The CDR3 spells CASSLGGRGSNQPQHF. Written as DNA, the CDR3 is TGTGCCAGCAGCTTGGGGGGACGGGGGAGCAATCAGCCCCAGCATTTT. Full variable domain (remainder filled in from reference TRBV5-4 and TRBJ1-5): ETGVTQSPTHLIKTRGQQVTLRCSSQSGHNTVSWYQQALGQGPQFIFQYYREEENGRGNFPPRFSGLQFPNYSSELNVNALELDDSALYLCASSLGGRGSNQPQHFGDGTRLSIL.

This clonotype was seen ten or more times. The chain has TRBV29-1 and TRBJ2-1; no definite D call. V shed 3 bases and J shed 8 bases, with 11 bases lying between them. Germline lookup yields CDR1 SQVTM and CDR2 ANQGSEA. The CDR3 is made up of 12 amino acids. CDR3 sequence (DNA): TGCAGCGTTGAGATGCCATCGGATGAGCAGTTCTTC. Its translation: CSVEMPSDEQFF.

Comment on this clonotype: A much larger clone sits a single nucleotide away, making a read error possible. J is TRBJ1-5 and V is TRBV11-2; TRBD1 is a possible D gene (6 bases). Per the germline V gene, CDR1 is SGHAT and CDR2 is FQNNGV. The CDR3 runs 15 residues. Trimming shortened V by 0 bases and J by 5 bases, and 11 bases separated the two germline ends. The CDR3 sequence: CASSLEGGYDQPQHF. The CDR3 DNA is TGTGCCAGCAGCTTAGAAGGGGGGTACGATCAGCCCCAGCATTTT.

CDR3 residues: CASGTHNEQFF. CDR3 in DNA: TGTGCCAGTGGGACCCACAATGAGCAGTTCTTC. The chain links TRBV6-2 or TRBV6-3 to TRBJ2-1; the D gene could be TRBD1 or TRBD2 (5 bases each). From germline, CDR1 is MNHEY and CDR2 SVGEGT. The CDR3 is 11 amino acids. The V and J ends lost 9 bases and 5 bases respectively, with 8 bases between them.

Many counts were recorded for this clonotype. The CDR3 here is CASSRLGLQEQFF. The DNA for the CDR3 is TGTGCCAGCAGCCGACTCGGCTTGCAGGAGCAGTTCTTC. The V and J genes are TRBV11-2 and TRBJ2-1; D is unclear. This CDR3 is built from 13 residues. V was trimmed by 5 bases and J by 10 bases, leaving 15 bases between them. CDR1 SGHAT and CDR2 FQNNGV come from the germline V gene.

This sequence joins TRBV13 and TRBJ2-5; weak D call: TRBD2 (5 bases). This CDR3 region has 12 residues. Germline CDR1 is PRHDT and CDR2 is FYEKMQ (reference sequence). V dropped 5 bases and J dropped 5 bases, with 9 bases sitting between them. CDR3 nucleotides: TGTGCCAGCAGCCTAGCTAGGGAGACCCAGTACTTC. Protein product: CASSLARETQYF.

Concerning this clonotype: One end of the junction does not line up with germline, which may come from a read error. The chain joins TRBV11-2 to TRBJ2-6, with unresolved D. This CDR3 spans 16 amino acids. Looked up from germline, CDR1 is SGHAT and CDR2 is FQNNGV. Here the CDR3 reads CASSSLTLSWANVPTF. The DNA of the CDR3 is TGTGCCAGCAGCTCACTCACCCTTTCTTGGGCCAACGTCCCGACTTTC.

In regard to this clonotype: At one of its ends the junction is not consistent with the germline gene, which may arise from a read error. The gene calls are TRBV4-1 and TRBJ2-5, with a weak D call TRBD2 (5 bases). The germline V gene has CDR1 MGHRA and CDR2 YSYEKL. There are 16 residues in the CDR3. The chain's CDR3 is CASSLATGQTQETLYF. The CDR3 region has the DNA TGCGCCAGCAGCCTAGCGACTGGCCAAACCCAAGAGACCCTGTACTTC.

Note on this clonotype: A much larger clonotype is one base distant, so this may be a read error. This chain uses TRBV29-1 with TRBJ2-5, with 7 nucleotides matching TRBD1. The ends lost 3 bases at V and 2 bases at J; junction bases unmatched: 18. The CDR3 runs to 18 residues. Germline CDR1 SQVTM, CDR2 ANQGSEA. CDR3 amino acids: CSVDFVEFGTDFQETQYF. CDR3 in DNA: TGCAGCGTTGACTTCGTGGAATTTGGGACAGATTTTCAAGAGACCCAGTACTTC.

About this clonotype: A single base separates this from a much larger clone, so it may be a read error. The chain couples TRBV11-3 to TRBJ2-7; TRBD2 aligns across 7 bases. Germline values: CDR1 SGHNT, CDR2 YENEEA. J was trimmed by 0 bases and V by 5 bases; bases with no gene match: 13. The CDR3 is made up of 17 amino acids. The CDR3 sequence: CASSRPLTSVPSYEQYF. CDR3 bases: TGTGCCAGCAGCCGCCCACTCACTAGCGTTCCCTCCTACGAGCAGTACTTC.

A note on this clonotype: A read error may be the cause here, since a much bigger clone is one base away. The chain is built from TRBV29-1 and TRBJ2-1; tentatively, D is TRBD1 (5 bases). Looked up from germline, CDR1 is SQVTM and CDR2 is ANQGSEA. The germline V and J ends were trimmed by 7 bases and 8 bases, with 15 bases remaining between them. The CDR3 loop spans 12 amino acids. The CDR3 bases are TGCAGCGGTACCGGATGGGGCGATGAGCAGTTCTTC. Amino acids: CSGTGWGDEQFF.

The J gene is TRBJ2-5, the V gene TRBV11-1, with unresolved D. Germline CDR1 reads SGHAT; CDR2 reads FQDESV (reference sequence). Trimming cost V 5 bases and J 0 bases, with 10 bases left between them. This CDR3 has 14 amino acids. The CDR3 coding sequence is TGTGCCAGCAGCCAACCGAGACACCAAGAGACCCAGTACTTC. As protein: CASSQPRHQETQYF.